This T cell receptor (beta chain) was retrieved from a study of PD-1 blockade in classical Hodgkin lymphoma. In the study overall: Intravenous infusions of nivolumab 3 mg/kg reached patients every 2 weeks.

The method was immunoSEQ multiplex PCR; TCRdb's version includes in-frame clones alone and lacks a portion of them. This sample yields about 27,000 clones, of which 65% to 80% are seen a single time; over 2% belongs to the top ten. General study findings and limits: A significant rise in TCR diversity by C4D1 was seen for CD4+ but not CD8+ cells.

In every patient, relapse followed autologous stem cell transplantation, while exposure to brentuximab vedotin differed. CD4+ T cells were purified from thawed PBMCs by magnetic negative selection. Best responses were complete response, partial response or progressive disease. Comments on this clone: Antigen specificity is unknown.

The germline V gene encodes CDR1 SQVTM and CDR2 ANQGSEA. V shed 3 bases, J shed 1 base, and the junction held 2 bases outside the gene matches. There are 13 residues in the CDR3. J is TRBJ2-5 and V is TRBV29-1; TRBD1 matches 7 bases. The TCR originated in a human donor with classical Hodgkin lymphoma. Sequenced here: CD4+ T cells from blood, sampled at baseline. The CDR3 spells CSVERTGQETQYF. CDR3 sequence (DNA): TGCAGCGTTGAGAGGACAGGCCAAGAGACCCAGTACTTC.